This TCR beta chain derives from a study of OX40 agonist ivuxolimab in advanced cancers. Study-wide context: Patients received the agonistic anti-OX40 (CD134) antibody ivuxolimab. Regarding the study as a whole: CD4+ and CD8+ blood T cells expanded clonally by week 6 at 0.1 to 3.0 mg/kg. Low levels of normalized T-cell clonal expansion also appeared in some nonresponders.

This CDR3 comprises 14 residues. The V segment lost 2 bases and the J segment 6 bases; nucleotides outside the gene matches: 7. Germline V gives CDR1 KGHSH, CDR2 LQKENI. Any history of autoimmune disease or systemic immunosuppression disqualified patients. As to this clone: Its antigen is unidentified.

TCRdb keeps only in-frame clones here, not all; method: immunoSEQ multiplex PCR. The repertoire consists of approximately 35,000 clones, with less than 85% occurring once and the leading ten covering 10% to 11%. The TCR was taken from an adult with an advanced solid tumor such as melanoma, head and neck, liver or kidney cancer. J is TRBJ2-7 and V is TRBV18; 7 positions match TRBD1. Sample: CD4+ or CD8+ T cells sorted from blood, taken in a trial of the OX40 agonist ivuxolimab. The CDR3 region is CASSPTGVRGEQYF. CDR3 in DNA: TGTGCCAGCTCACCAACAGGGGTTCGCGGCGAGCAGTACTTC. The full variable domain, in which reference TRBV18 and TRBJ2-7 provide the parts outside the CDR3, is NAGVMQNPRHLVRRRGQEARLRCSPMKGHSHVYWYRQLPEEGLKFMVYLQKENIIDESGMPKERFSAEFPKEGPSILRIQQVVRGDSAAYFCASSPTGVRGEQYFGPGTRLTVT.